The 24 T cell receptor beta chains below were found in one sample sequenced in a study of blood T cell repertoires in COVID-19. Assay: immunoSEQ multiplex PCR; the TCRdb copy retains only in-frame clones and omits some. The sample shows a few hundred thousand clones, approximately 88% of them seen only once. Sequenced material: peripheral blood. Receptor source: a woman in her twenties or thirties with COVID-19, enrolled during active disease.

The CDR3 loop is CASSFRTGINEKLFF. DNA for the CDR3: TGTGCCAGCAGCTTCCGGACAGGGATTAATGAAAAACTGTTTTTT. This chain connects TRBV5-5 to TRBJ1-4, with 8 bases that match TRBD1. Looked up from germline, CDR1 is SGHKS and CDR2 is YYEKEE (reference sequence). J gave up 4 bases and V 2 bases, and 4 bases lay outside the gene matches. This CDR3 has 15 residues.

The rearrangement joins TRBV25-1 to TRBJ2-5, with D possibly matching TRBD1 (5 bases). V was cut by 3 bases and J by 7 bases, with 15 bases left in between. Germline values: CDR1 MGHDK, CDR2 SYGVNS. The CDR3 runs to 14 residues. This CDR3 reads CASSDMAGSGTQYF. The CDR3 DNA follows: TGTGCCAGCAGTGACATGGCAGGGTCGGGGACCCAGTACTTC.

This clone was found once. J is TRBJ2-7 and V is TRBV7-2; 8 bases agree with TRBD2. V trimming: 5 bases; J trimming: 2 bases; junction bases outside the gene matches: 8. The germline CDR1 and CDR2 sequences are SGHTA and FQGNSA. This CDR3 has 15 amino acids. The CDR3 reads CASSPDSRGAYEQYV. CDR3 in DNA: TGTGCCAGCAGCCCCGACTCGCGGGGGGCCTACGAGCAGTACGTC.

This chain joins TRBV2 and TRBJ2-5; 9 bases map to TRBD2. The germline V gene encodes CDR1 SNHLY and CDR2 FYNNEI. After removal of 6 bases from V and 5 bases from J, the junction contained 7 bases not matched to a gene. The CDR3 runs 14 residues. CDR3: CASSEPGTSETQYF. CDR3 sequence (DNA): TGTGCCAGCAGCGAACCCGGGACTAGCGAGACCCAGTACTTC. Combining the CDR3 with reference TRBV2 and TRBJ2-5 gives the whole variable domain EPEVTQTPSHQVTQMGQEVILRCVPISNHLYFYWYRQILGQKVEFLVSFYNNEISEKSEIFDDQFSVERPDGSNFTLKIRSTKLEDSAMYFCASSEPGTSETQYFGPGTRLLVL.

In the case of this clone: The same CDR3 is also encoded by other DNA sequences in this sample. The chain joins TRBV7-2 to TRBJ2-5; no definite D call. V lost 1 base, J lost 5 bases, and 5 bases lay in between. This CDR3 has 12 amino acids. Germline CDR1 reads SGHTA; CDR2 reads FQGNSA. DNA of the CDR3: TGTGCCAGCAGCTTAGGCGTTGAGACCCAGTACTTC. It specifies CASSLGVETQYF. The full variable domain, completed using reference TRBV7-2 and TRBJ2-5, is GAGVSQSPSNKVTEKGKDVELRCDPISGHTALYWYRQSLGQGLEFLIYFQGNSAPDKSGLPSDRFSAERTGGSVSTLTIQRTQQEDSAVYLCASSLGVETQYFGPGTRLLVL.

The sample holds one count of this clone. V usage is TRBV30 and J usage is TRBJ1-4, with 8 bases that match TRBD1. The germline CDR1 and CDR2 sequences are GTSNPN and SVGIG (reference sequence). This CDR3 has 16 residues. V was pared by 2 bases and J by 7 bases, with 12 bases of the junction left unmatched. CDR3 residues: CAWSPTLTGEGEKLFF. DNA of the CDR3: TGTGCCTGGAGTCCTACCCTGACAGGGGAAGGTGAAAAACTGTTTTTT.

The V gene is TRBV7-6, the J gene TRBJ1-5; D might be TRBD1 (5 bases). Germline V lookup: CDR1 SGHVS, CDR2 FNYEAQ. Between the trimmed V and J ends, which lost 5 bases and 3 bases, there was a span of 11 bases. The CDR3 spans 14 residues. CDR3 nucleotide sequence: TGTGCCAGCAGCGGGGGAGGGCACAATCAGCCCCAGCATTTT. This gives the protein CASSGGGHNQPQHF. The variable domain in full, completed from reference TRBV7-6 and TRBJ1-5, reads GAGVSQSPRYKVTKRGQDVALRCDPISGHVSLYWYRQALGQGPEFLTYFNYEAQQDKSGLPNDRFSAERPEGSISTLTIQRTEQRDSAMYRCASSGGGHNQPQHFGDGTRLSIL.

The chain uses TRBV30 and TRBJ2-7; 10 nucleotides line up with TRBD1. The V segment lost 1 base and the J segment 4 bases; nucleotides outside the gene matches: 4. Germline V lookup: CDR1 GTSNPN, CDR2 SVGIG (reference sequence). CDR3 length: 14 amino acids. CDR3 in DNA: TGTGCCTGGAGTGCAGGGACAGGGGATTACGAGCAGTACTTC. Protein sequence: CAWSAGTGDYEQYF.

The J gene is TRBJ2-3, the V gene TRBV11-3; D unresolved. Germline CDR1 SGHNT, CDR2 YENEEA. This CDR3 has 11 amino acids. In DNA form, the CDR3 reads TGTGCAGCCCGGGTGGAAGATACGCAGTATTTT. Protein product: CAARVEDTQYF.

The rearrangement uses TRBV4-2 and TRBJ2-3; D is uncertain. Germline V gives CDR1 LGHNA, CDR2 YNFKEQ. Trimming shortened V by 0 bases and J by 2 bases, and 9 bases separated the two germline ends. CDR3 size: 15 residues. This CDR3 is CASSQDSTHTDTQYF. DNA for the CDR3: TGTGCCAGCAGCCAAGATTCGACTCACACAGATACGCAGTATTTT.

As regards this clone: The same CDR3 is also encoded by other DNA sequences in this sample. The rearrangement links TRBV11-2 to TRBJ1-5; D remains ambiguous. This CDR3 has 15 amino acids. CDR1 SGHAT and CDR2 FQNNGV come from the germline V gene. V was trimmed by 0 bases and J by 0 bases, leaving 6 bases between them. In nucleotides, the CDR3 is TGTGCCAGCAGCTTAGACAGATATAGCAATCAGCCCCAGCATTTT. The encoded protein is CASSLDRYSNQPQHF.

This chain links TRBV2 with TRBJ2-1; D may be TRBD2 (5 bases). This CDR3 spans 15 amino acids. Per the germline V gene, CDR1 is SNHLY and CDR2 is FYNNEI. The V and J ends lost 6 bases and 3 bases respectively, with 15 bases between them. The CDR3 is CASSAGGPLYNEQFF. As DNA, the CDR3 is TGTGCCAGCAGCGCAGGCGGGCCCCTCTACAATGAGCAGTTCTTC.

The V and J genes are TRBV30 and TRBJ2-7; 7 bases align to TRBD2. Germline V gene data show CDR1 as GTSNPN and CDR2 as SVGIG (reference sequence). The V and J ends lost 5 bases and 0 bases, in that order; junction bases with no gene match: 4. The CDR3 has 13 amino acids. The chain's CDR3 is CAWLGLDSYEQYF. The DNA of the CDR3 is TGTGCCTGGTTAGGACTAGACTCCTACGAGCAGTACTTC.

V and J are TRBV5-4 and TRBJ2-7; possible D gene TRBD2, 6 bases. V was shortened by 4 bases and J by 2 bases, with 19 bases between the two germline ends. The germline CDR1 and CDR2 sequences are SGHNT and YYREEE (reference sequence). The CDR3 is 16 amino acids. Here the CDR3 DNA reads TGTGCCAGCAGCACAGGAACCGGGACTCCAACCTACGAGCAGTACTTC. Residues: CASSTGTGTPTYEQYF.

The chain carries TRBV9 and TRBJ1-1; no firm D call. Germline-derived CDR1 and CDR2 are SGDLS and YYNGEE. This CDR3 is built from 13 residues. Between the trimmed V and J ends, which lost 0 bases and 7 bases, there was a span of 10 bases. The CDR3 region is CASSVGWRDEAFF. In nucleotides, the CDR3 is TGTGCCAGCAGCGTAGGGTGGAGGGATGAAGCTTTCTTT.

V and J are TRBV3-1 (or the pseudogene TRBV3-2) and TRBJ1-2; D is unresolved. This CDR3 has 14 amino acids. Germline V CDR1 and CDR2: LGHDT, YNNKEL (reference sequence). The V and J ends lost 3 bases and 4 bases respectively, with 12 bases between them. The CDR3 is CASSHHPGIYGYTF. For the CDR3, the DNA is TGTGCCAGCAGCCACCACCCAGGAATCTATGGCTACACCTTC.

This chain connects TRBV7-2 to TRBJ2-7; 10 bases match TRBD2. The CDR3 spans 14 residues. The trim removed 5 bases at V and 4 bases at J, leaving 5 bases unmatched. CDR1 is SGHTA, CDR2 FQGNSA, per germline. The CDR3 here is CASSLMGLAYEQYF. In DNA, the CDR3 is TGTGCCAGCAGCCTAATGGGACTAGCGTACGAGCAGTACTTC.

The CDR3 reads CASSPLAGQGKYTF. The CDR3 bases are TGTGCCAGCAGCCCCTTGGCGGGACAGGGTAAATACACCTTC. The J gene is TRBJ1-2, the V gene TRBV7-9; 9 bases align to TRBD1. This CDR3 is built from 14 residues. The V gene end was trimmed by 5 bases and the J gene end by 11 bases; junction bases not matched to a gene: 12. Per germline, CDR1 SEHNR and CDR2 FQNEAQ (reference sequence). Together with reference TRBV7-9 and TRBJ1-2, the CDR3 gives the full variable domain: DTGVSQNPRHKITKRGQNVTFRCDPISEHNRLYWYRQTLGQGPEFLTYFQNEAQLEKSRLLSDRFSAERPKGSFSTLEIQRTEQGDSAMYLCASSPLAGQGKYTFGSGTRLTVV.

This clone has just a few counts. The rearrangement joins TRBV12-5 to TRBJ2-3, with TRBD1 identical over 7 bases. With V trimmed by 5 bases and J by 9 bases, 11 bases remained unmatched. From germline, CDR1 is LGHNT and CDR2 FRNRAP. This CDR3 has 14 amino acids. The CDR3 region is CASGPTGIRGTQYF. The CDR3 DNA is TGTGCTAGTGGTCCGACAGGGATTCGGGGAACGCAGTATTTT.

The chain couples TRBV19 to TRBJ1-2, with D perhaps matching TRBD1 (6 bases). Looked up from germline, CDR1 is LNHDA and CDR2 is SQIVND (reference sequence). The CDR3 spans 14 residues. Trimming stripped 3 bases from V and 14 bases from J, with 22 bases between. CDR3 sequence (DNA): TGTGCCAGTAGTATCGTCACAGGGCAGAGCGTTATGACCTTC. Translation: CASSIVTGQSVMTF.

This clone was recorded only once. The V and J genes are TRBV9 and TRBJ2-1; 15 nucleotides align to TRBD2. This CDR3 spans 16 amino acids. CDR1 is SGDLS, CDR2 YYNGEE, per germline. V lost 4 bases to trimming and J lost 9 bases; unmatched junction nucleotides: 8. CDR3: CASSPRTSGGAFEQFF. Here the CDR3 DNA reads TGTGCCAGCAGCCCTCGGACTAGCGGGGGGGCCTTTGAGCAGTTCTTC.

V is TRBV29-1 and J is TRBJ1-2; D ambiguous. CDR1 SQVTM and CDR2 ANQGSEA come from the germline V gene. This CDR3 region has 11 residues. V was trimmed by 4 bases and J by 6 bases, leaving 9 bases between them. The CDR3 here is CSVARRNGYTF. The CDR3, as DNA: TGCAGCGTTGCGAGGAGGAATGGCTACACCTTC. Together with reference TRBV29-1 and TRBJ1-2, the CDR3 gives the full variable domain: SAVISQKPSRDICQRGTSLTIQCQVDSQVTMMFWYRQQPGQSLTLIATANQGSEATYESGFVIDKFPISRPNLTFSTLTVSNMSPEDSSIYLCSVARRNGYTFGSGTRLTVV.

The chain uses TRBV7-9 and TRBJ1-1; TRBD1 aligns across 8 bases. CDR3 length equals 13 residues. Germline CDR1 and CDR2: SEHNR and FQNEAQ (reference sequence). Trimming removed 3 bases from V and 8 bases from J; junction bases left unmatched: 5. The CDR3 protein is CASSFSGGSEAFF. The CDR3 DNA follows: TGTGCCAGCAGCTTTTCAGGGGGCTCCGAAGCTTTCTTT.

This sequence joins TRBV14 and TRBJ1-2; no reliable D call. The length of the CDR3 is 14 residues. Germline CDR1 is SGHDN and CDR2 is FVKESK. V was pared by 3 bases and J by 10 bases, with 18 bases between. This chain's CDR3 is CASSHFGVSSDYTF. The CDR3 DNA follows: TGTGCCAGCAGCCACTTTGGAGTTAGTTCGGACTACACCTTC.